The TCR beta chain under discussion was sequenced for a study of blood T cell repertoires in COVID-19. As for the study in general: Nucleic acid was either cDNA or gDNA, and it came from T cells, B-cell-depleted T cells, or PBMCs.

The germline V gene encodes CDR1 MDHEN and CDR2 SYDVKM. The CDR3 extends over 13 amino acids. The germline V and J ends were trimmed by 5 bases and 8 bases, with 15 bases remaining between them. The table came from immunoSEQ multiplex PCR; TCRdb's copy has only in-frame clones and leaves some out. The sample lists more than 200,000 clones; around four fifths were seen once. The receptor's source is a man between 60 and 75 years old with acute or convalescent COVID-19. V is TRBV28 and J is TRBJ1-2; D remains ambiguous. Source material: peripheral blood. The CDR3 DNA reads as TGTGCCAGCAGTGCCCCCGGGAGAAGGGGCTACACCTTC. Translated, it gives CASSAPGRRGYTF.